Below are 8 T cell receptor beta chains sequenced from a single sample in a study of T cells after yellow fever vaccination. One entry per CDR3 protein, called by TCRdb with MiXCR from the 5' RACE reads. Found here are a few hundred thousand distinct CDR3 sequences, 13% of them singletons; the top ten hold roughly 0.5%. This specimen was CD4+ T cells sorted from PBMCs, taken 45 days after the yellow fever booster vaccination. The receptors here all came from a man aged 25-40 years who received the YFV17D yellow fever vaccine.

The chain couples TRBV7-8 to TRBJ2-5; TRBD1 aligns across 9 bases. The V gene's germline CDR1 is SGHVS and CDR2 FQNEAQ. CDR3 length equals 15 residues. V shed 2 bases, J shed 10 bases, and the junction held 11 bases outside the gene matches. The CDR3 DNA reads TGTGCCAGCAGCTTAATACAGGGGGCCCAGATAAGCCAGTACTTC. This codes for CASSLIQGAQISQYF.

This clonotype was recorded a few times. The rearrangement uses TRBV7-3 and TRBJ2-2, with 9 positions matching TRBD1. The junction had 4 bases not matched to a gene; V was cut back by 2 bases and J by 6 bases. Germline values: CDR1 SGHTA, CDR2 FQGTGA. The CDR3 length is 15 residues. CDR3 nucleotides: TGTGCCAGCAGCTTAGGGACAGGGAGCGCCGGGGAGCTGTTTTTT. Protein product: CASSLGTGSAGELFF.

The J gene is TRBJ1-3, the V gene TRBV12-3 or TRBV12-4; D unclear. The CDR3 loop spans 14 amino acids. V lost 4 bases and J lost 1, with 8 bases in between. CDR3 sequence reads: CASSSGMSGNTIYF. For the CDR3, the DNA is TGTGCCAGCAGTTCCGGGATGTCTGGAAACACCATATATTTT.

Ten or more counts support this clonotype. The rearrangement uses TRBV19 and TRBJ2-5; D perhaps matches TRBD1 (6 bases). V lost 5 bases and J lost 4, with 17 bases in between. Germline V gene data show CDR1 as LNHDA and CDR2 as SQIVND (reference sequence). The CDR3 loop spans 15 amino acids. The CDR3 region has the DNA TGTGCCAGTAGTCCGATACGAGGGGGTATAGAGACCCAGTACTTC. This gives the protein CASSPIRGGIETQYF.

The chain recombines TRBV5-1 with TRBJ2-3; D might be TRBD2 (5 bases). Germline lookup yields CDR1 SGHRS and CDR2 YFSETQ. There are 14 residues in the CDR3. V gave up 0 bases and J gave up 2 bases, with 7 bases separating them. In nucleotides, the CDR3 is TGCGCCAGCAGCTTGGAGAGGGTCACAGATACGCAGTATTTT. As protein: CASSLERVTDTQYF.

This clonotype was observed a handful of times. The gene calls are TRBV20-1 and TRBJ1-5; D gene ambiguous. This CDR3 contains 13 residues. Deletions cut 6 bases from V and 5 bases from J, with 14 bases between. Germline CDR1 reads DFQATT; CDR2 reads SNEGSKA (reference sequence). Here the CDR3 DNA reads TGCAGTGCCAGGCGGGGAACAGATCAGCCCCAGCATTTT. It codes for CSARRGTDQPQHF.

This clonotype was seen only a few times. The chain joins TRBV24-1 to TRBJ2-1; D uncertain. In germline, CDR1 is KGHDR, CDR2 SFDVKD. The CDR3 length is 14 residues. Trimming removed 10 bases at V and 2 bases at J, with 14 bases between. The CDR3 bases are TGTGCCACTTCCGGGCCCCCGACCTACAATGAGCAGTTCTTC. Translation gives CATSGPPTYNEQFF.

In its sample, this clonotype was seen a few times. The chain links TRBV6-5 to TRBJ2-6, with TRBD1 matching over 8 bases. With V trimmed by 1 base and J by 2 bases, 10 bases remained unmatched. CDR1 and CDR2 (germline): MNHEY, SVGAGI. The CDR3 has 19 residues. CDR3 nucleotide sequence: TGTGCCAGCAGTTACTATGATCGGACAGGGCTAACTGGGGCCAACGTCCTGACTTTC. It codes for CASSYYDRTGLTGANVLTF.